Detailed here is one T cell receptor (beta chain). Its target antigen remains unknown. Per-base quality was not reported, and no clone a single base away is much larger than it. Library construction relied on the immunoSEQ multiplex PCR assay. A mixture of 60 forward primers for TCR Vbeta segments and 13 reverse primers for TCR Jbeta segments was used in the multiplex PCR. The CDR3 region of rearranged TCR beta genes was amplified from genomic DNA with a multiplex PCR assay. The amplified TCR beta libraries were sequenced on the Illumina HiSeq System as 87-base-pair reads. The paper's processing steps were these. A later analysis counted some 80 million unique TCR beta chains across the 690 or so repertoires, and 10 million to 11 million of these chains were shared by at least two donors. A nearest-neighbor algorithm error-corrected the raw reads and collapsed the reads into unique sequences, merging closely related sequences to remove PCR and sequencing errors. V, D and J gene segments were assigned by aligning CDR3 sequences to IMGT reference sequences. For a sequence to be retained, a match of at least six nucleotides to both a V gene segment and a J gene segment was required. A rearrangement counted as productive if the CDR3 had no stop codons and remained in frame with V and J, and every other rearrangement counted as non-productive. Following IMGT convention, CDR3 was defined as the stretch from the second conserved V-encoded cysteine to the conserved J-encoded phenylalanine. In an earlier analysis of 550 to 650 of the donors, sequences lacking an unambiguous match to a single V gene segment were excluded. In an earlier analysis of a few hundred of the donors, V segments were called functional above 56.7% productive rearrangements and were called segregating when the between-donor standard deviation exceeded 5%. To diagnose cytomegalovirus status from the catalog of TCR beta chain sequences, a statistical classification framework was built. A later analysis assigned V and J genes by comparing TCR nucleotide sequences with IMGT/GENE-DB human TR gene sequences. Using the TCRdist pipeline, a later analysis assigned CDR3 sequences along with most-parsimonious VDJ recombination scenarios. In a later analysis, each TCR beta chain was defined by its CDR3 amino acid sequence together with its V-gene family, and reads lacking a unique V-gene family were excluded. As a way to deal with suspected cross-contamination and a sequencing artifact, a later analysis dropped 500 to 700 nucleotide sequences that were highly shared and had low generation probability. In a later analysis, a clonal expansion index was calculated for each public chain from normalized within-repertoire ranks of inferred template counts. In a later analysis, generation probabilities were computed with a VDJ recombination model fitted to out-of-frame rearrangements, and the resulting probabilities were checked against IGoR. A later analysis scored TCR-TCR, TCR-HLA and TCR-CMV co-occurrence with hypergeometric tests, applying a repertoire-size bias correction to TCR pairs. To estimate false discovery rates, a later analysis permuted the HLA or CMV assignments 20 times. In a later analysis, co-occurring TCRs were grouped using DBSCAN, with TCRdist sequence similarity added in when clustering inside HLA-allele-positive subsets. Repertoires with fewer than 30,000 or more than 120,000 public chains were left out of co-occurrence clustering, as were five repertoires with anomalous nucleotide sharing. The table was pulled from immuneACCESS by TCRdb, which kept in-frame rearrangements only. Such tables lose some clones; where checked, under half of the loss comes from unresolved V genes, and the rest has no known cause. The V and J calls and clone size are taken from that table; D and trimming were inferred from the DNA. This sample holds some 110,000 clones; over 60% were observed only once. 6.1% of the sample comes from the top ten.

In total, 666 healthy bone marrow donors made up the cohort. Cohort members were all nominally healthy when sampled, although unrecorded immune exposures were likely present. The donor tested CMV seropositive and was one of the 289 seropositive cohort members. Every donor gave a peripheral blood sample, and the peripheral blood mononuclear cells from that sample were used for TCR beta sequencing. The Qiagen DNeasy Blood Extraction Kit was used to extract genomic DNA from the blood cell samples. This sample was taken from a study of cytomegalovirus exposure and HLA in healthy donors (dated by TCRdb to about 2017). Context from the whole study: In an earlier analysis of several hundred of the donors, around 290 Gb of sequence data and 117 million unique TCR beta sequences from some 170 million T cells were reported. An early release covering more than 500 HLA-typed donors comprised roughly 300 gigabases of sequencing data and 85 million or so unique TCR sequences. Of the roughly 400 genotyped donors, more than 75% were placed in the genetic ancestry cluster associated with self-reported Caucasian donors. The study aimed to test whether signatures of past pathogen exposure could be identified by cataloging public T cell receptors. Using immunosequencing, the study profiled T cell repertoires from about 620 subjects and related those repertoires to cytomegalovirus serostatus. In addition to the first cohort of 666 subjects, a separate validation cohort of approximately 110 different subjects was used. To predict cytomegalovirus infection status, the study combined high-throughput TCR immunosequencing, statistical association of individual TCRs with disease status, and machine learning. A later analysis re-analyzed previously published TCR beta repertoires from approximately 670 donors and added high-resolution HLA genotyping to study TCR occurrence patterns. Rather than using new phenotypic data, the later analysis identified candidate immune exposures from TCR beta sequences and from how often those sequences occurred across donors. An earlier analysis of around 540 of the donors applied high-throughput TCR beta sequencing to assess whether each TCR beta V gene segment acted as functional or pseudogenic. Alongside the repertoire data, information on donor age, sex, ethnicity and CMV serostatus was compiled. A later genetic analysis used genome-wide SNP genotypes for about 60% of the 666 donors, treating that subset as a discovery cohort. All discovery cohort repertoires had been generated on a single sequencing platform. Class I and class II HLA loci were covered by the typing at four-digit resolution. Typing coverage varied by locus: about 620-630 donors for A, B, C, DRB1 and DQB1; approximately 500 for DQA1; some 610 for DPA1; 450 to 480 for DPB1. Several DR-DQ haplotypes were treated as single units for association and clustering because of strong linkage in the cohort. Among about 390 genotyped donors of the cohort, an average of roughly 240,000 unique TCR beta nucleotide sequences were sequenced per donor, around 20% of them non-productive.

V loses 4 bases at its end and J loses 3 bases; junction bases beyond the gene matches: 5. The CDR3 measures 14 amino acids from cysteine to phenylalanine. Only CDR3 DNA remains: 42 bases, in frame from the first base. CDR1 and CDR2, per the germline V gene (reference sequence), are LNHDA and SQIVND. Overall study results and their limits: At a false discovery rate of 0.05, a later analysis linked some 18,000 TCR beta sequences to specific HLA alleles. A few of the identified cytomegalovirus-associated TCR beta chains were confirmed in vitro to be specific for cytomegalovirus antigens. Roughly uniform sequencing depth across donors was assumed in presence/absence analyses, although this assumption may not hold. A further reported finding was that TCR beta sequences accurately predicted the HLA-A and HLA-B alleles for most subjects in the first cohort. Across donors, most TCR sequences were observed very rarely, whereas some public TCRs were present in many individuals. Linkage disequilibrium might explain the correlated functional status among segregating V segments, but an unknown experimental factor could not be ruled out. This cohort had only TCR beta chains sequenced, and the lack of alpha or paired-chain data limited which features could be detected. Because counts were too low, fewer than 20 rarely observed V segments, including chromosome 9 orphons, were excluded from the earlier analysis of a few hundred of the donors. According to a later analysis, most CMV-associated TCR beta chains appeared to be HLA-restricted, and the HLA associations seemed to be driven largely by CMV exposure. According to the authors, the approach could potentially be generalized to other disease states and immunological phenotypes. According to a later genetic analysis, donors in an Asian-associated ancestry cluster had fewer N-insertions in productive TCRs than the roughly 700-donor mean. Cytomegalovirus status was reported to be diagnosed by the classifier with high specificity and sensitivity in both the original and validation cohorts. An association between a missense DCLRE1C variant and V-gene and J-gene trimming of TCR beta chains was found in a later genetic analysis and replicated in an independent cohort. A cluster of highly shared sequence variants was judged likely to be a technical artifact of the sequencing pipeline. An earlier analysis of roughly 570 of the donors showed that most TCR beta V segments appeared in productive rearrangements either about 87% or about 30% of the time, which broadly matched IMGT annotations. According to a later analysis, TCR association rates differed among HLA loci, with DRB1 alleles showing the most associated TCRs and HLA-C alleles showing the fewest. According to a later analysis, parvovirus B19, influenza, CMV and Epstein-Barr virus appeared linked to several top co-occurrence clusters. Because HLA typing was missing for some donors at each locus, association tests included only the typed subset. Some IMGT-functional V segments, including TRBV6-2 and TRBV6-3, could not be told apart with the 87-base-pair reads, so those segments were excluded. Immune exposure information for the cohort was limited to CMV serostatus. Strong co-occurrence of HLA alleles, especially DR and DQ, made assigning TCR associations to individual alleles difficult. In the study, some 160 TCR beta chains were listed as associated with cytomegalovirus. A later analysis found that HLA-associated TCR beta chains were more clonally expanded and had lower generation probabilities than equally common non-associated chains.

The source material was PBMCs. This clonotype originated in a woman between 50 and 59 years old in good health and CMV-seropositive. Rearrangement joined TRBV19 to TRBJ1-2; 7 bases in the middle match TRBD1. The CDR3 has the sequence CASSTRDRYYGYTF. In nucleotide form, the sequence is TGTGCCAGTAGTACCAGGGACAGATACTATGGCTACACCTTC.